Shown below are 5 T cell receptor beta chains from a single sample sequenced in a study of blood T cells in healthy people across ages. A J-beta primer mix and a sample-barcoded 5' primer were used in a second PCR of roughly 7 to 12 cycles. TCRdb passed the 5' RACE reads through MiXCR, listing each CDR3 protein once. Altogether around 500,000 distinct CDR3 sequences are present, roughly 48% being singletons, with the ten largest covering 20% to 25%. Sequenced sample: blood. The source is a man older than 75 in good health.

Regarding this clonotype: A junction end diverges from the germline sequence, so it may reflect a read error. The chain joins TRBV6-5 to TRBJ2-3, with D uncertain. The CDR3 covers 15 residues. The germline gives CDR1 MNHEY, CDR2 SVGAGI. CDR3 DNA sequence: TGTGTCAGCAGTTACTCGATGGGCCGCACAGATACGCCGTATTTT. Translation: CVSSYSMGRTDTPYF.

The chain is built from TRBV5-5 and TRBJ2-1; 9 nucleotides match TRBD2. Trimming took 4 bases from V and 9 from J; bases not matched to a gene: 8. Germline-derived CDR1 and CDR2 are SGHKS and YYEKEE (reference sequence). The CDR3 has 14 amino acids. CDR3 amino acids: CASSRGGAFREQFF. Here the CDR3 DNA reads TGTGCCAGCAGCCGCGGGGGGGCCTTTCGTGAGCAGTTCTTC.

The chain combines TRBV18 with TRBJ2-5; weak D call: TRBD2 (5 bases). CDR1 is KGHSH and CDR2 is LQKENI in the germline V gene. The V end lost 6 bases, the J end lost 2 bases, and 16 bases lay between the germline ends. CDR3 size: 15 residues. In DNA form, the CDR3 reads TGTGCCAGCTCCCGGACTTACACGACGCAAGAGACCCAGTACTTC. This sequence encodes CASSRTYTTQETQYF.

The J gene is TRBJ2-1, the V gene TRBV3-1; D possibly matches TRBD1 or TRBD2 (5 bases each). The CDR3 has 14 residues. The germline gives CDR1 LGHDT, CDR2 YNNKEL (reference sequence). Trimming cost V 0 bases and J 8 bases, with 11 bases left between them. CDR3: CASSQEGPGHEQFF. The DNA for the CDR3 is TGTGCCAGCAGCCAAGAGGGACCCGGGCATGAGCAGTTCTTC.

This clonotype was picked up many times. The chain is built from TRBV6-5 and TRBJ2-7; 10 bases line up with TRBD2. CDR3 size: 16 residues. Germline CDR1 reads MNHEY; CDR2 reads SVGAGI. V shed 4 bases, J shed 1 base, and the junction held 7 bases outside the gene matches. CDR3 bases: TGTGCCAGCAGTTTCGCTCTAGCGGGGGCGTCCTACGAGCAGTACTTC. Translating it yields CASSFALAGASYEQYF.